This TCR beta chain was sequenced during a study of OX40 agonist ivuxolimab in advanced cancers. Clones were sequenced by immunoSEQ multiplex PCR, and TCRdb holds only the in-frame ones, with some missing. In the table there are some 45,000 clones, over 80% of which are singletons. Turning to this clone: Its target is not known.

Notes on the study in general: Researchers report that CD8+ T cells had, on average, more expanded clones than CD4+.

The CDR3 has 16 amino acids. J lost 4 bases, V lost 4 bases, and 8 bases had no gene match. Germline CDR1 and CDR2: MNHEY and SVGAGI. The rearrangement links TRBV6-5 to TRBJ2-1; TRBD2 matches at 9 bases. The TCR was taken from an adult with an advanced solid tumor such as melanoma, head and neck, liver or kidney cancer. The source material was CD4+ or CD8+ T cells sorted from blood, sampled in a trial of the OX40 agonist ivuxolimab. CDR3 nucleotide sequence: TGTGCCAGCAGTTCCCCCGGGACTAGCATTTACAATGAGCAGTTCTTC. This encodes CASSSPGTSIYNEQFF.